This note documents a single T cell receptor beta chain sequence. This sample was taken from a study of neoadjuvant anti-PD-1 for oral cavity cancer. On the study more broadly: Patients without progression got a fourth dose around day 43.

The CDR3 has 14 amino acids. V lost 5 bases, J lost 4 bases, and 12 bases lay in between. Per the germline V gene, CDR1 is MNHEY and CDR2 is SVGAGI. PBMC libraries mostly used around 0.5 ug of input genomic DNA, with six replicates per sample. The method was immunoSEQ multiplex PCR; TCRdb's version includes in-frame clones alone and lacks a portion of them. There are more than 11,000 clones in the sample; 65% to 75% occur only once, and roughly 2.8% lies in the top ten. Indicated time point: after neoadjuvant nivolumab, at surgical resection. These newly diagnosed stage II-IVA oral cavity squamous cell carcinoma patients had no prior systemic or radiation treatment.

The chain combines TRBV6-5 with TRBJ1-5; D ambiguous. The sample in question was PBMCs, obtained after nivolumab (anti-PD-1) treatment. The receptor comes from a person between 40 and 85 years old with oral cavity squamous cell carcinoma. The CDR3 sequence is CASSPQSGNQPQHF. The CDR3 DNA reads TGTGCCAGCAGTCCCCAATCCGGGAATCAGCCCCAGCATTTT.